This TCR beta chain was identified during a study of CD4 T cells in relation to SARS-CoV-2 and coronaviruses. CD4+ T cells from unexposed donors were obtained before the COVID-19 pandemic (2011-2018). CD4+ T cells were isolated from the cells after about nine days of culture. Comments on this clone: Its antigen remains unknown.

The table came from immunoSEQ multiplex PCR; TCRdb's copy has only in-frame clones and leaves some out. The data contain tens of thousands of clones, approximately 80% of them singletons. The receptor was derived from a human donor in good health. The material sequenced was CD4+ T cells from PBMCs, cultured in vitro.

CDR3 DNA: TGTGCCAGCAGCCGAGGGGGGGGGCGGAGCTCCTACAATGAGCAGTTCTTC. Amino acids: CASSRGGGRSSYNEQFF. The chain combines TRBV5-4 with TRBJ2-1; weak D call: TRBD2 (7 bases). Germline assignment: CDR1 SGHNT and CDR2 YYREEE (reference sequence). CDR3 size: 17 residues. Trimming cost V 4 bases and J 0 bases, with 17 bases left between them.